This TCR beta chain was recorded in a study of monozygotic twins with inflammatory bowel disease. Findings and caveats of the study: Clonotypes shared with others were fewer in IBD patients than in healthy twins, especially with disease activity. Cells of different T cell subtypes could not be told apart.

TCRdb re-called the 5' RACE reads; every CDR3 protein appears as one record, without DNA. Its listing shows around 380,000 distinct CDR3 sequences. To note about this clonotype: Its target is not known.

The CDR3 has 13 residues. CDR1 is MNHEY, CDR2 SMNVEV, per germline (reference sequence). The TCR comes from a human donor with ulcerative colitis or Crohn's disease, or a healthy co-twin of an affected twin (not recorded which). The chain employs TRBV27 and TRBJ2-3; the TCRdb D gene call, TRBD1, has no DNA to confirm it. The sample comprised blood. CDR3 loop: CASRGQITDTQYF.